These 14 T cell receptor beta chains share one sample of origin, sequenced in a study of T cells after yellow fever vaccination. TCRdb re-called the 5' RACE reads through MiXCR, storing one row per CDR3 protein. The table lists 600,000 to 750,000 distinct CDR3 sequences, approximately 13% of them singletons. Sequenced here: PBMCs, sampled on the day of the yellow fever booster vaccination. All receptors come from a man aged 25-40 years who received the YFV17D yellow fever vaccine.

This chain connects TRBV20-1 to TRBJ2-1; a weak D match, TRBD2 (6 bases). The CDR3 is 10 amino acids. With 2 bases removed from V and 10 bases from J, the gap between germline ends came to 6 bases. Germline V gene lookup returns CDR1 DFQATT and CDR2 SNEGSKA (reference sequence). For the CDR3, the DNA is TGCAGTGCTAGACTAGCGGAGCAGTTCTTC. It translates to CSARLAEQFF.

There are many counts of this clonotype. This chain uses TRBV29-1 with TRBJ2-5; TRBD1 agrees at 8 bases. The germline CDR1 and CDR2 sequences are SQVTM and ANQGSEA. The CDR3 is 14 amino acids. With V trimmed by 3 bases and J by 4 bases, 7 bases remained unmatched. The CDR3 sequence: CSVDRDRGLETQYF. CDR3 coding DNA: TGCAGCGTTGACAGAGACAGGGGATTAGAGACCCAGTACTTC. The full variable domain, with the rest looked up from reference TRBV29-1 and TRBJ2-5, is SAVISQKPSRDICQRGTSLTIQCQVDSQVTMMFWYRQQPGQSLTLIATANQGSEATYESGFVIDKFPISRPNLTFSTLTVSNMSPEDSSIYLCSVDRDRGLETQYFGPGTRLLVL.

This chain uses TRBV19 with TRBJ2-7; D tentatively reads TRBD1 or TRBD2 (5 bases each). V lost 6 bases, J lost 3 bases, and 15 bases lay in between. Per germline, CDR1 LNHDA and CDR2 SQIVND (reference sequence). The CDR3 is 14 amino acids. CDR3 sequence (DNA): TGTGCCAGTAGACGAGGGGTCGGATACTACGAGCAGTACTTC. Translation gives CASRRGVGYYEQYF.

This sequence joins TRBV24-1 and TRBJ2-1; a weak D match, TRBD1 (6 bases). Trimming removed 5 bases at V and 5 bases at J, with 9 bases between. This CDR3 has 13 amino acids. The germline gives CDR1 KGHDR, CDR2 SFDVKD. The CDR3, as DNA: TGTGCCACCAGTGGGGACATAGACAATGAGCAGTTCTTC. This gives the protein CATSGDIDNEQFF.

The chain uses TRBV20-1 and TRBJ2-3; D is undetermined. V was pared by 4 bases and J by 2 bases, with 16 bases between. Germline CDR1 reads DFQATT; CDR2 reads SNEGSKA (reference sequence). This CDR3 region has 15 residues. CDR3 in amino acids: CSATGPTADTDTQYF. The CDR3 nucleotides are TGCAGTGCTACCGGGCCTACCGCAGACACAGATACGCAGTATTTT.

The chain joins TRBV18 to TRBJ2-7; 9 bases line up with TRBD1. The ends lost 0 bases at V and 9 bases at J; junction bases unmatched: 9. Germline V gives CDR1 KGHSH, CDR2 LQKENI. The CDR3 is made up of 15 amino acids. CDR3 region: CASSPPGQGVGWQYF. Written as DNA, the CDR3 is TGTGCCAGCTCACCACCGGGACAGGGTGTTGGTTGGCAGTACTTC. Full variable domain (outside the CDR3, taken from reference TRBV18 and TRBJ2-7): NAGVMQNPRHLVRRRGQEARLRCSPMKGHSHVYWYRQLPEEGLKFMVYLQKENIIDESGMPKERFSAEFPKEGPSILRIQQVVRGDSAAYFCASSPPGQGVGWQYFGPGTRLTVT.

CDR3 DNA: TGTGCCAGCAGCCAAGGGGGTAGCGGGAGATACGAGCAGTACTTC. The encoded protein is CASSQGGSGRYEQYF. This chain uses TRBV3-1 with TRBJ2-7; TRBD2 matches 9 bases. The ends lost 1 base at V and 4 bases at J; junction bases unmatched: 5. The CDR3 runs to 15 residues. Germline-derived CDR1 and CDR2 are LGHDT and YNNKEL (reference sequence).

The V gene is TRBV5-4, the J gene TRBJ2-1, with 11 bases that match TRBD1. Germline V CDR1 and CDR2: SGHNT, YYREEE (reference sequence). The V and J ends lost 3 bases and 5 bases, in that order; junction bases with no gene match: 7. CDR3 length: 16 residues. This CDR3 reads CASSSLRDRGDNEQFF. The DNA for the CDR3 is TGTGCCAGCAGCTCGCTCCGGGACAGGGGGGACAATGAGCAGTTCTTC.

This clonotype was counted a few times. This chain links TRBV28 with TRBJ2-1; the D gene is possibly TRBD2 (6 bases). This CDR3 has 12 residues. Germline V gives CDR1 MDHEN, CDR2 SYDVKM. V lost 5 bases, J lost 8 bases, and 10 bases lay in between. This CDR3 reads CASSLGTYEQFF. In DNA form, the CDR3 reads TGTGCCAGCAGTCTCGGGACTTATGAGCAGTTCTTC.

This clonotype was counted only a few times. The chain links TRBV20-1 to TRBJ2-7, with D possibly TRBD1 on 5 matching bases. V dropped 4 bases and J dropped 1 base, with 8 bases sitting between them. There are 12 residues in the CDR3. Germline values: CDR1 DFQATT, CDR2 SNEGSKA (reference sequence). CDR3: CSAITGSYEQYF. CDR3 DNA sequence: TGCAGTGCTATAACAGGTTCCTACGAGCAGTACTTC.

The chain is built from TRBV19 and TRBJ2-1, with 9 bases identical to TRBD2. The CDR3 consists of 16 residues. V lost 7 bases and J lost 10; bases outside the gene matches: 17. CDR1 and CDR2 from the germline V gene are LNHDA and SQIVND (reference sequence). The CDR3: CASTYQGAGGPYEQFF. For the CDR3, the DNA is TGTGCCAGTACCTACCAAGGGGCGGGAGGGCCGTACGAGCAGTTCTTC.

This chain joins TRBV20-1 and TRBJ2-2, with 7 bases matching TRBD1. This CDR3 has 13 residues. After removal of 6 bases from V and 2 bases from J, the junction contained 3 bases not matched to a gene. In germline, CDR1 is DFQATT, CDR2 SNEGSKA (reference sequence). This chain's CDR3 is CSAGTVNTGELFF. CDR3 nucleotides: TGCAGTGCCGGGACAGTTAACACCGGGGAGCTGTTTTTT.

This clonotype was found many times. The chain joins TRBV5-1 to TRBJ2-5; 7 bases match TRBD2. J was trimmed by 2 bases and V by 1 base; bases with no gene match: 2. This CDR3 region has 14 residues. The germline V gene has CDR1 SGHRS and CDR2 YFSETQ. CDR3 DNA: TGCGCCAGCAGCTTGTCAGCGGGACAAGAGACCCAGTACTTC. Protein: CASSLSAGQETQYF.

This clonotype was counted a few times. This chain connects TRBV4-1 to TRBJ1-2, with no clear D. Germline V CDR1 and CDR2: MGHRA, YSYEKL. The germline V and J ends were trimmed by 2 bases and 3 bases, with 7 bases remaining between them. The CDR3 is 13 residues long. This CDR3 reads CASSQQTDYGYTF. The CDR3 nucleotides are TGCGCCAGCAGCCAACAAACAGACTATGGCTACACCTTC.